This T cell receptor beta chain was found in a study of T cells in Graves' hyperthyroidism and ophthalmopathy. Authors of the study amplified TCR beta CDR3 regions from RNA transcripts. The TCR CDR3 was amplified in a first-round RT-PCR using the HTBI primer set. TCRdb reprocessed the multiplex PCR reads with MiXCR, giving one entry per CDR3 protein. In the table there are approximately 600,000 distinct CDR3 sequences, 20% to 25% of which are singletons. Germline CDR1 reads DFQATT; CDR2 reads SNEGSKA (reference sequence). The length of the CDR3 is 13 residues. Trimming removed 2 bases from V and 0 bases from J, with 7 bases in between.

Sequencing input: blood. This chain joins TRBV20-1 and TRBJ2-5; no definite D call. The clonotype originates from a man under 40 with Graves' ophthalmopathy. The CDR3 spells CSARPRNQETQYF. CDR3 nucleotides: TGCAGTGCTAGACCCAGGAACCAAGAGACCCAGTACTTC.